This TCR beta chain was retrieved from a study of cytomegalovirus exposure and HLA in healthy donors. Primers for the PCR totalled 60 Vbeta and 13 Jbeta. TCRdb keeps only in-frame clones here, not all; method: immunoSEQ multiplex PCR. The profile shows about 99,000 clones, roughly 78% of them singletons. There are 12 residues in the CDR3. CDR1 LNHDA and CDR2 SQIVND come from the germline V gene (reference sequence). Trimming at V came to 6 bases and at J to 3 bases, leaving 2 bases not matched to a gene. The rearrangement uses TRBV19 and TRBJ2-7, with 7 bases lining up with TRBD2. Sequencing was performed on PBMCs. This clonotype was obtained from a woman aged 35 to 49 in good health and CMV-seronegative. CDR3 in DNA: TGTGCCAGTAGGAGCGGGAACTACGAGCAGTACTTC. It encodes CASRSGNYEQYF.